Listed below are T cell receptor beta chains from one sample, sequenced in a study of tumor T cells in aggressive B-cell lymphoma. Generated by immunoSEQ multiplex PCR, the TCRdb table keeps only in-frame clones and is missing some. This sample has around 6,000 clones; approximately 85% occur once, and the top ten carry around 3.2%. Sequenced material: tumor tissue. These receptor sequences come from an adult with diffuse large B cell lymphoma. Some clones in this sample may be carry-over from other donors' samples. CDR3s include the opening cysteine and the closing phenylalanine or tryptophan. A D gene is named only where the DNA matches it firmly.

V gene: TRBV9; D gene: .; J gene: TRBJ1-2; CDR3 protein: CASSSKTDDYGYTF
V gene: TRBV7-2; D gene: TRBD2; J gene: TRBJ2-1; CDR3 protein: CASSLVGASSGRPYNEQFF
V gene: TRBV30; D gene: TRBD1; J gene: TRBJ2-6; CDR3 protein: CAWSVGGSGANVLTF
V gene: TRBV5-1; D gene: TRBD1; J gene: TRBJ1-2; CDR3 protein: CASSQGESSNYGYTF
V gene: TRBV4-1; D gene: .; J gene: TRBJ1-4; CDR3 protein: CASSQEGVFEKLFF
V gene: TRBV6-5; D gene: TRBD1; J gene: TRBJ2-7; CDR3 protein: CASSYRSGQGAYEQYF
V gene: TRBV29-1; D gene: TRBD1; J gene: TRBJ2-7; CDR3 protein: CSVEKQGAGEQYF
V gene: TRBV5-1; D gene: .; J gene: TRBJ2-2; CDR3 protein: CASSFMLGDSNTGELFF
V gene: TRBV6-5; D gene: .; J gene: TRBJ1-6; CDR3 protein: CASSYGGTELHF
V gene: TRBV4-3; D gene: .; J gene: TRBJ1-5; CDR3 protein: CASSQDWGGNQPQHF
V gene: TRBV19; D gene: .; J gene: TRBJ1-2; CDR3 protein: CASSIKGLNYGYTF
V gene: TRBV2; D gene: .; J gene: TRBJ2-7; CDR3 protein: CASSDERVGEQYF
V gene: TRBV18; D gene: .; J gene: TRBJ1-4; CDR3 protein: CASSSTGINEKLFF
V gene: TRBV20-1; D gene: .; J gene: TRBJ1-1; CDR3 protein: CSATEFTEAFF
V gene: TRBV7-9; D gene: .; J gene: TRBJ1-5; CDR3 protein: CASSLTGNQPQHF
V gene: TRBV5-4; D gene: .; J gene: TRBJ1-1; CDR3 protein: CASSLAWQVNTEAFF
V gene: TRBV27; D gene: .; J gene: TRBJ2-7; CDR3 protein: CASSSTGGETYEQYF
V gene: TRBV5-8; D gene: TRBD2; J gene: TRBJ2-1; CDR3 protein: CASSFSKTSAPRSSYNEQFF
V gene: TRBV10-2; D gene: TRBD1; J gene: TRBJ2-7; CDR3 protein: CASRRDRGEYEQYF
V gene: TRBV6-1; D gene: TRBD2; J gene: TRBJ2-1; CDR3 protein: CASSDLGREIHNEQFF
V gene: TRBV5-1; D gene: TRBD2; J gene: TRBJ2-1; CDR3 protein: CASSLAGGINEQFF
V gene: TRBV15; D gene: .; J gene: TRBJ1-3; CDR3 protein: CATSRSRGSGNTIYF
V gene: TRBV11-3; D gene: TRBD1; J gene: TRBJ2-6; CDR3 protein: CASSLVGQGASGANVLTF
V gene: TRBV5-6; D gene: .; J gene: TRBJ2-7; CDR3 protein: CASSLTYEQYF